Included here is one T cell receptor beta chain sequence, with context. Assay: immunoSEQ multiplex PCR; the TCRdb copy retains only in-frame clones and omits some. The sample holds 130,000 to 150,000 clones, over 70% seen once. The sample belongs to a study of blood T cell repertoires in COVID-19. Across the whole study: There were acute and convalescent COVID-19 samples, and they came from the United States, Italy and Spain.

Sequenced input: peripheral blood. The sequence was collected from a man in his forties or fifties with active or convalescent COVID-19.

The CDR3 spells CASTIQGNTEAFF. The CDR3 coding sequence is TGTGCCAGTACCATACAGGGGAACACTGAAGCTTTCTTT. The chain employs TRBV19 and TRBJ1-1; tentatively, D is TRBD1 (6 bases). Germline-derived CDR1 and CDR2 are LNHDA and SQIVND (reference sequence). V was trimmed by 7 bases and J by 1 base, leaving 10 bases between them. This CDR3 is 13 amino acids long. Looking up the rest from reference TRBV19 and TRBJ1-1 gives the full variable domain: DGGITQSPKYLFRKEGQNVTLSCEQNLNHDAMYWYRQDPGQGLRLIYYSQIVNDFQKGDIAEGYSVSREKKESFPLTVTSAQKNPTAFYLCASTIQGNTEAFFGQGTRLTVV.